The subject of this entry is one T cell receptor beta chain. Random hexamers were used to reverse transcribe the RNA input (0.5 to 1 ug). MiXCR, run by TCRdb on the immunoSEQ multiplex PCR reads, gives a single entry per CDR3 protein. The profile shows 70,000 to 100,000 distinct CDR3 sequences, 90% to 95% of them singletons. This entry comes from a study of CD8 T cells in Susac syndrome. Looked up from germline, CDR1 is SEHNR and CDR2 is FQNEAQ (reference sequence). The CDR3 totals 13 residues. J was trimmed by 6 bases and V by 5 bases; bases with no gene match: 6. The material sequenced was CD8+ T cells from PBMCs. This sequence originates from a human donor in good health. The chain joins TRBV7-9 to TRBJ2-7, with 8 nucleotides matching TRBD2. The CDR3 sequence: CASSPGGSSEQYF. CDR3 coding DNA: TGTGCCAGCAGCCCGGGGGGGTCCAGCGAGCAGTACTTC.